What follows are 28 T cell receptor beta chains derived from one specimen sequenced in a study of shared clonotypes between healthy human individuals. Data came from immunoSEQ multiplex PCR; TCRdb stores just in-frame clones and leaves some out. In the table there are about 460,000 clones, roughly three quarters of which are singletons. Input material: PBMCs. The receptors here all came from a woman aged 40 to 50 in good health. Some clones in this sample may be carry-over from other donors' samples.

This clone was counted a few times. This rearrangement joins TRBV30 to TRBJ2-5, with a tentative D call TRBD2 (6 bases). Per germline, CDR1 GTSNPN and CDR2 SVGIG (reference sequence). V was clipped by 0 bases and J by 4 bases, with 9 bases between them. This CDR3 contains 13 residues. The CDR3 DNA follows: TGTGCCTGGAGTGTCGGGAGAGGAGAGACCCAGTACTTC. This gives the protein CAWSVGRGETQYF.

The chain has TRBV9 and TRBJ1-2, with TRBD1 matching over 8 bases. Germline loops: CDR1 SGDLS, CDR2 YYNGEE. The CDR3 contains 15 residues. V lost 0 bases to trimming and J lost 8 bases; unmatched junction nucleotides: 9. The chain's CDR3 is CASSVGLGQDGGYTF. The CDR3 DNA sequence: TGTGCCAGCAGCGTAGGGTTGGGACAGGATGGGGGCTACACCTTC. Combining the CDR3 with reference TRBV9 and TRBJ1-2 gives the whole variable domain DSGVTQTPKHLITATGQRVTLRCSPRSGDLSVYWYQQSLDQGLQFLIQYYNGEERAKGNILERFSAQQFPDLHSELNLSSLELGDSALYFCASSVGLGQDGGYTFGSGTRLTVV.

The rearrangement joins TRBV29-1 to TRBJ1-2; perhaps TRBD1 as D (6 bases). The CDR3 sequence is 14 residues long. Germline values: CDR1 SQVTM, CDR2 ANQGSEA. Trimming pared 1 base from V and 8 bases from J, leaving 17 bases between. CDR3 residues: CSVEVRGGSRGYTF. CDR3 sequence (DNA): TGCAGCGTTGAAGTTCGGGGGGGCTCGAGGGGCTACACCTTC. The full variable domain, in which reference TRBV29-1 and TRBJ1-2 provide the parts outside the CDR3, is SAVISQKPSRDICQRGTSLTIQCQVDSQVTMMFWYRQQPGQSLTLIATANQGSEATYESGFVIDKFPISRPNLTFSTLTVSNMSPEDSSIYLCSVEVRGGSRGYTFGSGTRLTVV.

This chain uses TRBV15 with TRBJ2-3, with TRBD1 as a possible D gene (5 bases). The germline V gene encodes CDR1 LNHNV and CDR2 YYDKDF (reference sequence). The V end was cut by 0 bases, the J end by 3 bases, with 13 bases between. This CDR3 contains 16 residues. The DNA of the CDR3 is TGTGCCACCAGCAGAGATCAGGGCAGGGCTACAGATACGCAGTATTTT. Encoded protein: CATSRDQGRATDTQYF. Variable domain in full (rest from reference TRBV15 and TRBJ2-3): DAMVIQNPRYQVTQFGKPVTLSCSQTLNHNVMYWYQQKSSQAPKLLFHYYDKDFNNEADTPDNFQSRRPNTSFCFLDIRSPGLGDTAMYLCATSRDQGRATDTQYFGPGTRLTVL.

The J gene is TRBJ2-7, the V gene TRBV27; the D is unclear. In germline, CDR1 is MNHEY, CDR2 SMNVEV (reference sequence). Deletions cut 7 bases from V and 1 base from J, with 11 bases between. The CDR3 runs to 13 residues. In nucleotides, the CDR3 is TGTGCCAGCAAACTTTTGGGTTCCTACGAGCAGTACTTC. Protein product: CASKLLGSYEQYF.

This clone occurred a few times. The chain is built from TRBV30 and TRBJ1-1; 8 nucleotides align to TRBD1. The V gene end was trimmed by 5 bases and the J gene end by 5 bases; junction bases not matched to a gene: 4. Per germline, CDR1 GTSNPN and CDR2 SVGIG (reference sequence). This CDR3 has 12 amino acids. CDR3 nucleotide sequence: TGTGCCTGGGGACAGGGTCGGACTGAAGCTTTCTTT. Protein product: CAWGQGRTEAFF.

This chain joins TRBV27 and TRBJ1-2; D possibly corresponds to TRBD1 (6 bases). The CDR3 length is 13 residues. CDR1 and CDR2 from the germline V gene are MNHEY and SMNVEV (reference sequence). Trimming removed 5 bases at V and 8 bases at J, with 15 bases between. The DNA for the CDR3 is TGTGCCAGCAGTCAACGACAGGAAGTCGGCTACACCTTC. Protein sequence: CASSQRQEVGYTF.

On this clone itself: This may be a read error, as it is one base from a much larger clone. The sample contains more than one DNA sequence encoding this CDR3. The V gene is TRBV5-1, the J gene TRBJ2-5; 11 nucleotides agree with TRBD2. Per germline, CDR1 SGHRS and CDR2 YFSETQ. This CDR3 is built from 15 residues. In DNA, the CDR3 is TGTGCCAGCAGCATGGGGGGACTAGCGGAAGAGACCCAGTACTTC. Translating gives CASSMGGLAEETQYF.

This chain connects TRBV7-2 to TRBJ2-7; tentatively, D is TRBD2 (6 bases). The V end lost 2 bases, the J end lost 0 bases, and 11 bases lay between the germline ends. The CDR3 has 15 residues. In germline, CDR1 is SGHTA, CDR2 FQGNSA. CDR3 coding DNA: TGTGCCAGCAGCTTATTTGGGACTTCCTCCTACGAGCAGTACTTC. Its translation is CASSLFGTSSYEQYF.

The V gene is TRBV28, the J gene TRBJ2-1, with D possibly being TRBD2 (5 bases). V lost 4 bases to trimming and J lost 10 bases, with 11 bases between them. Germline V gene data show CDR1 as MDHEN and CDR2 as SYDVKM. The CDR3 has 12 amino acids. CDR3 nucleotide sequence: TGTGCCAGCAGTTCCCCTTCGGGAGAGCAGTTCTTC. It translates to CASSSPSGEQFF.

The CDR3 DNA follows: TGTGCCAGCTCCCGCCCTAGCAATGAGCAGTTCTTC. It specifies CASSRPSNEQFF. V gene TRBV18 combines with J gene TRBJ2-1; D is unclear. V was pared by 6 bases and J by 6 bases, with 9 bases between. Per the germline V gene, CDR1 is KGHSH and CDR2 is LQKENI. This CDR3 spans 12 amino acids.

This chain connects TRBV7-9 to TRBJ2-4; D may match TRBD1 or TRBD2 (5 bases each). Germline lookup yields CDR1 SEHNR and CDR2 FQNEAQ (reference sequence). Trimming removed 0 bases at V and 9 bases at J, with 12 bases between. There are 14 residues in the CDR3. CDR3 coding DNA: TGTGCCAGCAGCTTAGCCGGGGCCGAAGGCATTCAGTACTTC. This translates into CASSLAGAEGIQYF.

The chain couples TRBV18 to TRBJ1-1, with D unresolved. The germline V gene has CDR1 KGHSH and CDR2 LQKENI. This CDR3 is built from 13 residues. V lost 5 bases, J lost 0 bases, and 7 bases lay in between. In nucleotides, the CDR3 is TGTGCCAGCTCAGAGCGGCTGAACACTGAAGCTTTCTTT. Amino acids: CASSERLNTEAFF.

V gene TRBV19 combines with J gene TRBJ1-4; the D is unclear. Germline V CDR1 and CDR2: LNHDA, SQIVND (reference sequence). V was clipped by 6 bases and J by 2 bases, with 13 bases between them. This CDR3 spans 15 amino acids. For the CDR3, the DNA is TGTGCCAGTAGGGGATTAGGGCGGACTAATGAAAAACTGTTTTTT. Translation gives CASRGLGRTNEKLFF. The full variable domain, completed using reference TRBV19 and TRBJ1-4, is DGGITQSPKYLFRKEGQNVTLSCEQNLNHDAMYWYRQDPGQGLRLIYYSQIVNDFQKGDIAEGYSVSREKKESFPLTVTSAQKNPTAFYLCASRGLGRTNEKLFFGSGTQLSVL.

This clone occurred once. V gene TRBV2 combines with J gene TRBJ2-1; 9 nucleotides line up with TRBD1. CDR1 is SNHLY, CDR2 FYNNEI, per germline. The CDR3 runs to 14 residues. The J segment lost 4 bases and the V segment lost 6 bases, leaving 4 bases of the junction unmatched. DNA of the CDR3: TGTGCCAGCAGGCCCGGGACAGGGTACAATGAGCAGTTCTTC. Translation gives CASRPGTGYNEQFF.

The V and J genes are TRBV30 and TRBJ1-2; D remains unclear. Germline values: CDR1 GTSNPN, CDR2 SVGIG (reference sequence). V was trimmed by 2 bases and J by 2 bases, leaving 12 bases between them. This CDR3 has 14 amino acids. CDR3: CAWSPQRANYGYTF. The CDR3 coding sequence is TGTGCCTGGAGTCCCCAGAGGGCAAACTATGGCTACACCTTC.

V usage is TRBV5-1 and J usage is TRBJ1-4; TRBD1 might be the D (5 bases). Deletions cut 0 bases from V and 3 bases from J, with 12 bases between. The CDR3 sequence is 16 residues long. Looked up from germline, CDR1 is SGHRS and CDR2 is YFSETQ. DNA of the CDR3: TGCGCCAGCAGCTTGGAGGGGTCTGCGGCTAATGAAAAACTGTTTTTT. It translates to CASSLEGSAANEKLFF.

As to this clone: The junction differs from germline at one of its ends, possibly a read error. Other nucleotide sequences in the sample specify the same CDR3. The V call is TRBV15, the J call TRBJ2-7; maybe TRBD2 (5 bases). Germline V gene sequence: CDR1 LNHNV, CDR2 YYDKDF (reference sequence). The CDR3 sequence is 14 residues long. The CDR3 sequence: CATSRASPGFEQYF. The CDR3, as DNA: TGTGCCACCAGCAGAGCCAGTCCGGGGTTCGAGCAGTATTTC. The full variable domain, its missing parts supplied by reference TRBV15 and TRBJ2-7, is DAMVIQNPRYQVTQFGKPVTLSCSQTLNHNVMYWYQQKSSQAPKLLFHYYDKDFNNEADTPDNFQSRRPNTSFCFLDIRSPGLGDTAMYLCATSRASPGFEQYFGPGTRLTVT.

The gene calls are TRBV5-1 and TRBJ2-3, with TRBD1 matching 9 bases. The junction had 9 bases not matched to a gene; V was cut back by 6 bases and J by 1 base. CDR1 SGHRS and CDR2 YFSETQ come from the germline V gene. This CDR3 comprises 16 residues. Here the CDR3 DNA reads TGCGCCAGCACCCCGGGACAGGGAGGGGGCACAGATACGCAGTATTTT. This sequence encodes CASTPGQGGGTDTQYF.

This clone has just a few counts. In the same sample, other DNA sequences code for this CDR3. The gene calls are TRBV7-9 and TRBJ2-7, with D tentatively TRBD1 or TRBD2 (5 bases each). The CDR3 runs to 13 residues. The germline CDR1 and CDR2 sequences are SEHNR and FQNEAQ (reference sequence). V lost 5 bases and J 4 bases, leaving 12 bases between the germline ends. Here the CDR3 DNA reads TGTGCCAGCAGCCCCGGGACCTTATACGAGCAGTACTTC. It is translated as CASSPGTLYEQYF.

This clone was seen a handful of times. This sequence joins TRBV29-1 and TRBJ2-3; 8 bases are a match to TRBD2. The CDR3 extends over 14 amino acids. The germline V gene has CDR1 SQVTM and CDR2 ANQGSEA. The ends lost 3 bases at V and 4 bases at J; junction bases unmatched: 6. CDR3 nucleotide sequence: TGCAGCGTTGATGCCAGCGGGGGCGCAGATACGCAGTATTTT. Protein product: CSVDASGGADTQYF.

Here the CDR3 DNA reads TGCGCCAGCAGTGAGAAGGGGTCCGTTGAGACCCAGTACTTC. Amino acids: CASSEKGSVETQYF. The chain links TRBV10-2 to TRBJ2-5; weak D call: TRBD1 (5 bases). V was clipped by 2 bases and J by 5 bases, with 12 bases between them. The V gene's germline CDR1 is WSHSY and CDR2 SAAADI. The CDR3 length is 14 residues.

The chain links TRBV6-1 to TRBJ1-3, with D unresolved. Germline V gene data show CDR1 as MNHNS and CDR2 as SASEGT. Trimming took off 3 bases at V and 7 bases at J, with 13 bases between the two ends. The CDR3 covers 14 residues. The chain's CDR3 is CASSETYDSNTIYF. The CDR3 DNA sequence: TGTGCCAGCAGTGAGACCTACGATTCGAACACCATATATTTT.

This clone occurred a few times. The chain employs TRBV7-2 and TRBJ2-1; 11 nucleotides align to TRBD2. The length of the CDR3 is 17 residues. The J segment lost 3 bases and the V segment lost 4 bases, leaving 8 bases of the junction unmatched. Looked up from germline, CDR1 is SGHTA and CDR2 is FQGNSA. This CDR3 reads CASSSILAGVVYNEQFF. The CDR3 coding sequence is TGTGCCAGCAGCTCGATACTAGCGGGAGTGGTCTACAATGAGCAGTTCTTC.

Concerning this clone itself: A read error is likely here: a far larger clone is one base away. The rearrangement links TRBV27 to TRBJ2-1; 10 bases are shared with TRBD2. Germline V lookup: CDR1 MNHEY, CDR2 SMNVEV (reference sequence). This CDR3 contains 16 residues. CDR3 protein: CAGSSFLAGAYNEQFF. The CDR3 bases are TGTGCCGGCAGTTCATTTCTAGCGGGGGCCTACAATGAGCAGTTCTTC.

As for this clone: With a far larger clone one base away, a read error is the likely cause. CDR3 DNA: TGCGCCAGCAACCAAGATGCCGAGGGGGCTTTGGGCTACACCTTC. Its translation: CASNQDAEGALGYTF. The V gene is TRBV4-3, the J gene TRBJ1-2, with 7 bases aligning to TRBD1. Per the germline V gene, CDR1 is LGHNA and CDR2 is YSLEER. This CDR3 is built from 15 residues.

The chain recombines TRBV7-3 with TRBJ1-3; 7 bases align to TRBD1. The CDR3 has 16 amino acids. V lost 5 bases and J lost 5; bases outside the gene matches: 12. Germline CDR1 is SGHTA and CDR2 is FQGTGA. This CDR3 is CASSGDRERCRNTIYF. The CDR3 DNA reads TGTGCCAGCAGCGGAGACAGGGAACGGTGTAGAAACACCATATATTTT.

The V gene is TRBV2, the J gene TRBJ2-3; 11 bases are shared with TRBD2. The CDR3 totals 15 residues. V lost 8 bases and J lost 3; bases outside the gene matches: 7. Germline loops: CDR1 SNHLY, CDR2 FYNNEI. The DNA for the CDR3 is TGTGCCAGCTTTATAGCGGGAGGGCCAACAGATACGCAGTATTTT. Its translation: CASFIAGGPTDTQYF.